The T cell receptor beta chain described here comes from a study of T cells in women clearing cervical HPV infection. Across the study: Controls' single incident HPV16 infection cleared within 12 months without precancer. Case blood drawn at lesion detection; control blood after infection cleared. Case blood was drawn a median approximately 150 days after lesion detection.

Concerning this clone itself: Its target is not known. The read ends 3 residues before the CDR3 terminus; that terminus is restored from the germline J gene.

The junction had 3 bases not matched to a gene; V was cut back by 0 bases and J by 3 bases. The CDR3 contains 15 residues. The germline gives CDR1 ENHRY, CDR2 SYGVKD. Some clones are missing from TCRdb's copy, which holds only in-frame ones; the method was immunoSEQ multiplex PCR. Its listing shows more than 25,000 clones. Study outcomes and limitations: A classifier using richness and V gene abundances reached an AUC of 0.83.

The clonotype originates from a woman aged 18 to 69 with a cervical HPV16 infection that either progressed to CIN3+ or cleared (not recorded which). Material: blood buffy coat. The chain links TRBV10-3 to TRBJ2-3, with 7 bases aligning to TRBD2. CDR3 DNA (partial): TGTGCCATCAGTGAGTCCCCGGGGGGAACAGATACG. As protein: CAISESPGGTDT. The whole CDR3 region reads CAISESPGGTDTQYF.